These T cell receptor beta chains were read from a single sample in a study of blood T cell repertoires in COVID-19. Using immunoSEQ multiplex PCR, the repertoire was profiled, and TCRdb retains in-frame clones only, with some absent. Among a few hundred thousand clones listed, 80% to 90% were seen once. The sequencing sample was made of PBMCs or T cells enriched from blood (not recorded which). The receptors were gathered from a man younger than 40 who had recovered from COVID-19. CDR3s include the opening cysteine and the closing phenylalanine or tryptophan. The D gene is left open where the match is weak. Some rows mark clone size as missing; the rest say once, few, many or name a class of expanded clone.

clone size	V gene	J gene	D gene	CDR3 protein	CDR3 DNA
-	TRBV6-5	TRBJ2-1	TRBD2	CASSYTLTSVEQFF	TGTGCCAGCAGTTACACCCTTACTAGCGTTGAGCAGTTCTTC
-	TRBV27	TRBJ2-1	-	CASSLSRAPANNEQFF	TGTGCCAGCAGTTTATCCAGGGCCCCCGCCAACAATGAGCAGTTCTTC
once	TRBV5-1	TRBJ1-1	-	CASSLMTGKYTEAFF	TGCGCCAGCAGCTTGATGACAGGAAAGTACACTGAAGCTTTCTTT
once	TRBV21-1	TRBJ2-5	-	CASSKAIQGPPTKQETQYF	TGTGCCAGCAGCAAAGCAATCCAGGGCCCGCCAACAAAACAAGAGACCCAGTACTTC
-	TRBV4-1	TRBJ1-6	-	CASSVGGNSPLHF	TGCGCCAGCAGCGTGGGGGGAAATTCACCCCTCCACTTT
-	TRBV5-1	TRBJ2-3	-	CASSLSRDTQYF	TGCGCCAGCAGCTTGTCCCGAGATACGCAGTATTTT
once	TRBV3-1/TRBV3-2	TRBJ2-5	TRBD2	CASSQAPGTSGETQYF	TGTGCCAGCAGCCAAGCCCCCGGGACTAGTGGGGAGACCCAGTACTTC
-	TRBV5-8	TRBJ1-3	-	CASSLGHSGNTIYF	TGTGCCAGCAGCTTGGGGCACTCTGGAAACACCATATATTTT
-	TRBV5-1	TRBJ2-3	TRBD2	CASSVGTSGDTQYF	TGCGCCAGCAGCGTAGGGACTAGCGGGGATACGCAGTATTTT
once	TRBV5-1	TRBJ2-1	TRBD2	CASSGTTTSGVYNEQFF	TGCGCCAGCAGCGGGACTACTACTAGCGGGGTTTACAATGAGCAGTTCTTC
-	TRBV5-1	TRBJ2-5	TRBD2	CASRIGGGARETQYF	TGCGCCAGCAGGATAGGCGGGGGGGCCCGGGAGACCCAGTACTTC
-	TRBV7-9	TRBJ1-5	-	CASSLSGQGNQPQHF	TGTGCCAGCAGCTTATCCGGACAAGGCAATCAGCCCCAGCATTTT
-	TRBV18	TRBJ1-5	TRBD1	CASAPGGRNQPQHF	TGTGCCAGCGCACCAGGGGGGAGAAATCAGCCCCAGCATTTT
-	TRBV10-3	TRBJ1-1	TRBD1	CAIRPDRESEAFF	TGTGCCATCAGGCCGGACAGGGAATCTGAAGCTTTCTTT
-	TRBV19	TRBJ2-5	TRBD1	CASRPRGRETQYF	TGTGCCAGTAGGCCCAGGGGGCGGGAGACCCAGTACTTC
-	TRBV7-2	TRBJ2-5	TRBD2	CASSQLGGGGKETQYF	TGTGCCAGCAGCCAACTGGGAGGCGGGGGGAAGGAGACCCAGTACTTC
-	TRBV19	TRBJ1-5	-	CASSLQVYSNQPQHF	TGTGCCAGTAGTCTCCAGGTTTATAGCAATCAGCCCCAGCATTTT
-	TRBV19	TRBJ1-2	TRBD1	CASRLDRGHGYTF	TGTGCCAGTAGGTTGGACAGGGGGCATGGCTACACCTTC
-	TRBV4-1	TRBJ2-7	-	CASSQRDTYYEQYF	TGCGCCAGCAGCCAACGGGACACATACTACGAGCAGTACTTC
-	TRBV29-1	TRBJ1-1	-	CSVDTVNTEAFF	TGCAGCGTTGACACAGTGAACACTGAAGCTTTCTTT
few	TRBV7-6	TRBJ2-1	TRBD1	CASSSRGTVLVF	TGTGCCAGCAGCTCAAGAGGGACAGTTCTCGTCTTC
-	TRBV6-5	TRBJ2-3	TRBD1	CASRTDRADTQYF	TGTGCCAGCAGGACCGACAGGGCAGATACGCAGTATTTT
few	TRBV4-1	TRBJ2-1	-	CASSGLTTSNEQFF	TGCGCCAGCAGCGGACTAACCACATCGAATGAGCAGTTCTTC
-	TRBV12-3/TRBV12-4	TRBJ1-2	-	CASSLWLYGYTF	TGTGCCAGCAGTTTATGGCTCTATGGCTACACCTTC
-	TRBV9	TRBJ2-2	TRBD2	CASSTQVGGYANTGELFF	TGTGCCAGCAGCACCCAGGTGGGGGGGTACGCGAACACCGGGGAGCTGTTTTTT
-	TRBV25-1	TRBJ2-6	-	CASSEGGSGANVLTF	TGTGCCAGCAGTGAAGGGGGGTCTGGGGCCAACGTCCTGACTTTC
once	TRBV3-1/TRBV3-2	TRBJ1-6	-	CASSQSGGDSPLHF	TGTGCCAGCAGCCAATCTGGGGGCGATTCACCCCTCCACTTT
-	TRBV29-1	TRBJ2-5	-	CSVGTAYKTQYF	TGCAGCGTTGGGACAGCGTATAAGACCCAGTACTTC
once	TRBV5-1	TRBJ1-1	-	CASSEGVMAFF	TGCGCCAGCAGCGAGGGTGTCATGGCTTTCTTT
-	TRBV7-8	TRBJ2-2	TRBD1	CASSPWTGVNTGELFF	TGTGCCAGCAGCCCATGGACAGGTGTGAACACCGGGGAGCTGTTTTTT
-	TRBV7-8	TRBJ2-3	TRBD1	CASNRRQGAGDTQYF	TGTGCCAGCAACCGACGACAGGGGGCGGGAGATACGCAGTATTTT
-	TRBV13	TRBJ1-1	-	CASSLGGGNTEAFF	TGTGCCAGCAGCTTAGGAGGGGGAAACACTGAAGCTTTCTTT
-	TRBV2	TRBJ1-4	-	CASRGGRGGEKLFF	TGTGCCAGCAGGGGTGGCAGGGGTGGAGAAAAACTGTTTTTT
-	TRBV14	TRBJ1-1	-	CASSQDPWNTEAFF	TGTGCCAGCAGCCAAGATCCTTGGAACACTGAAGCTTTCTTT
few	TRBV2	TRBJ2-5	TRBD2	CASSGTSGGQETQYF	TGTGCCAGCAGTGGGACTAGCGGGGGGCAAGAGACCCAGTACTTC
-	TRBV18	TRBJ1-3	TRBD1	CASSPGTGGNTIYF	TGTGCCAGCTCACCCGGGACAGGGGGAAACACCATATATTTT
once	TRBV6-5	TRBJ2-7	-	CASSYSNSPEQYF	TGTGCCAGCAGTTACTCGAACAGCCCCGAGCAGTACTTC
-	TRBV4-2	TRBJ1-5	-	CASSQEGRDQPQHF	TGTGCCAGCAGCCAAGAAGGTCGGGATCAGCCCCAGCATTTT
-	TRBV27	TRBJ1-2	TRBD1	CASSLYHRTGANYGYTF	TGTGCCAGCAGTTTATATCATCGGACAGGGGCTAACTATGGCTACACCTTC
-	TRBV7-9	TRBJ1-3	-	CASSLALRGYSGNTIYF	TGTGCCAGCAGTCTAGCACTAAGGGGGTACTCTGGAAACACCATATATTTT
-	TRBV2	TRBJ2-7	-	CASREGPREQYF	TGTGCCAGCAGGGAGGGGCCGAGGGAGCAGTACTTC